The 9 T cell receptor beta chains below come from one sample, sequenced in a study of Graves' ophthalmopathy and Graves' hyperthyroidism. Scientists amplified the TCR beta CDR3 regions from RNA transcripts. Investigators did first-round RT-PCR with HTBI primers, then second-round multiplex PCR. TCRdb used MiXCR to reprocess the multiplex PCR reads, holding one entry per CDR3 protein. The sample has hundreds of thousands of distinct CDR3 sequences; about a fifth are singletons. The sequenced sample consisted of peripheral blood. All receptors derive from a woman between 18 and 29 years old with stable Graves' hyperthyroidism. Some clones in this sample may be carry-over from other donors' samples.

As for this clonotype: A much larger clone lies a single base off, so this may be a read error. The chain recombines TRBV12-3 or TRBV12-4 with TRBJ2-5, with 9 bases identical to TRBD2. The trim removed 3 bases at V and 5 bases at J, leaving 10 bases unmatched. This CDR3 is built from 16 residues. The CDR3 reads CASSFPSGGSGETQYF. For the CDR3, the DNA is TGTGCCAGCAGTTTCCCCAGCGGGGGGTCCGGGGAGACCCAGTACTTC.

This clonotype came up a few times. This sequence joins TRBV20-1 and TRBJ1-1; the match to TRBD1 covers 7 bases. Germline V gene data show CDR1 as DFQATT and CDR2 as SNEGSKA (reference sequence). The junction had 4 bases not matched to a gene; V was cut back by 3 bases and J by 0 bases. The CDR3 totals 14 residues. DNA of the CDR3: TGCAGTGCTAGGCCCGGACAGGTGAACACTGAAGCTTTCTTT. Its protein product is CSARPGQVNTEAFF.

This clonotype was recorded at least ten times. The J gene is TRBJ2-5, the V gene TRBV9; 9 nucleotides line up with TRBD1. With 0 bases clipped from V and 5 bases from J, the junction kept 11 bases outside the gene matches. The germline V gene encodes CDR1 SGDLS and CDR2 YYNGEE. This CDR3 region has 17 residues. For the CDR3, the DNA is TGTGCCAGCAGCGTAGGTCCCGGGACAGGGTCGGGGGAGACCCAGTACTTC. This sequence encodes CASSVGPGTGSGETQYF.

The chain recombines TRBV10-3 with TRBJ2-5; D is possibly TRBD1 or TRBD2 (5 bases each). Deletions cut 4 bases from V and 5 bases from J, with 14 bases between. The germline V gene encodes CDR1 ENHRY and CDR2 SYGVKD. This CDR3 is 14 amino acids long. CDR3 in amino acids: CAISGDGGRETQYF. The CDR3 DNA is TGTGCCATCAGTGGGGACGGAGGACGGGAGACCCAGTACTTC.

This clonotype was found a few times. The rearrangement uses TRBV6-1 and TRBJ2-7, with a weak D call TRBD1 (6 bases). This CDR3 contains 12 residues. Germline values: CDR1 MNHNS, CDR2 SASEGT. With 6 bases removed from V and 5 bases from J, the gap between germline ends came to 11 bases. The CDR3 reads CASSTYRDEQYF. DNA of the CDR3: TGTGCCAGCAGCACTTACAGGGACGAGCAGTACTTC.

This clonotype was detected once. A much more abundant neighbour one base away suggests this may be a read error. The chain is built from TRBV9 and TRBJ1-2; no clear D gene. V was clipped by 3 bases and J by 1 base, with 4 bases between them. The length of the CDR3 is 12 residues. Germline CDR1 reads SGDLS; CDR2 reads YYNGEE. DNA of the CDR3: TGTGCCAGCAGCGCGGATAACTATGGCTACACCTTC. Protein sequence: CASSADNYGYTF.

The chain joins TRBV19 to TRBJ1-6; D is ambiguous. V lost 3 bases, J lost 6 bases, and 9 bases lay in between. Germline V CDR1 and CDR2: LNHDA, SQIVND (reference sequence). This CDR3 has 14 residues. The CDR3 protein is CASSIGQSNSPLHF. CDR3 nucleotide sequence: TGTGCCAGTAGTATTGGGCAAAGTAATTCACCCCTCCACTTT.

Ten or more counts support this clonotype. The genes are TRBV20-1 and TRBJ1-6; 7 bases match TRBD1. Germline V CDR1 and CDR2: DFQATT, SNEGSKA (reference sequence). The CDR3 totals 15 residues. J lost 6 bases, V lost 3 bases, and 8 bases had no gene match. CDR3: CSASSGTDVNSPLHF. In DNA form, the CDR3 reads TGCAGTGCTAGTTCCGGGACAGACGTTAATTCACCCCTCCACTTT.

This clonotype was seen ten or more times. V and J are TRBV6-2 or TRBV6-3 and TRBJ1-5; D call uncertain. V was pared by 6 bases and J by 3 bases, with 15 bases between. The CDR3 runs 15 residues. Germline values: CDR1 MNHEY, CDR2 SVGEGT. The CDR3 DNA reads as TGTGCCAGCAGACGCCACGCCCGTATCAATCAGCCCCAGCATTTT. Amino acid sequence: CASRRHARINQPQHF.